These 32 T cell receptor beta chains were all obtained from the same sample, sequenced in a study of blood T cells in healthy people across ages. For the second PCR, which ran for about 6 to 11 cycles, a sample-barcoded 5' primer and a J-beta primer mix were used. One entry per CDR3 protein results from TCRdb running MiXCR on the 5' RACE reads. The table records some 290,000 distinct CDR3 sequences, around 30% of them present only once. Source material: blood. The source is a woman aged 70 to 79 in good health.

The chain joins TRBV18 to TRBJ1-4; D call uncertain. The CDR3 is 13 amino acids. V gave up 4 bases and J gave up 2 bases, with 5 bases separating them. The germline V gene encodes CDR1 KGHSH and CDR2 LQKENI. The DNA for the CDR3 is TGTGCCAGCTCACACAGCACTAATGAAAAACTGTTTTTT. It codes for CASSHSTNEKLFF.

This clonotype was found a few times. V and J are TRBV19 and TRBJ2-5; D unresolved. The DNA matches TRBJ2-7 better at its end, which makes the J call doubtful. CDR3 length: 13 amino acids. The germline CDR1 and CDR2 sequences are LNHDA and SQIVND (reference sequence). The CDR3 coding sequence is TGTGCCAGTAGTATCGCTCAGACCTACGAGCAGTACTTC. Translating gives CASSIAQTYEQYF.

V gene TRBV7-2 combines with J gene TRBJ2-1; 7 bases fit TRBD1. CDR3 size: 16 residues. CDR1 and CDR2 from the germline V gene are SGHTA and FQGNSA. The V segment lost 0 bases and the J segment 6 bases; nucleotides outside the gene matches: 8. Here the CDR3 reads CASSLADRDTVNEQFF. The CDR3 nucleotides read TGTGCCAGCAGCTTAGCTGACAGGGACACTGTCAATGAGCAGTTCTTC.

The V and J genes are TRBV7-2 and TRBJ2-5, with D unclear. The germline V gene encodes CDR1 SGHTA and CDR2 FQGNSA. The CDR3 contains 13 residues. Trimming left V 0 bases short and J 3 bases short, with 5 bases between. DNA for the CDR3: TGTGCCAGCAGCTTAGCGCCAAAAGAGACCCAGTACTTC. It specifies CASSLAPKETQYF.

The rearrangement joins TRBV9 to TRBJ2-2; no clear D gene. Germline CDR1 reads SGDLS; CDR2 reads YYNGEE. Trimming took 4 bases from V and 2 from J, leaving 9 bases between them. This CDR3 spans 14 amino acids. Here the CDR3 reads CASSSDPNTGELFF. In DNA form, the CDR3 reads TGTGCCAGCAGCTCTGACCCTAACACCGGGGAGCTGTTTTTT.

CDR3 in amino acids: CASSLRNSPGEQYF. In DNA, the CDR3 is TGTGCCAGCAGTTTAAGGAACAGTCCGGGCGAGCAGTACTTC. The chain has TRBV28 and TRBJ2-7; the D is unclear. This CDR3 is 14 amino acids long. Germline V lookup: CDR1 MDHEN, CDR2 SYDVKM. V was shortened by 2 bases and J by 6 bases, with 14 bases between the two germline ends.

This chain links TRBV3-1 with TRBJ2-2; D is unclear. In germline, CDR1 is LGHDT, CDR2 YNNKEL (reference sequence). The CDR3 runs to 12 residues. Trimming shortened V by 2 bases and J by 7 bases, and 5 bases separated the two germline ends. The chain's CDR3 is CASSQRIGELFF. CDR3 nucleotides: TGTGCCAGCAGCCAAAGGATCGGGGAGCTGTTTTTT. The full variable domain, rest sourced from reference TRBV3-1 and TRBJ2-2, is DTAVSQTPKYLVTQMGNDKSIKCEQNLGHDTMYWYKQDSKKFLKIMFSYNNKELIINETVPNRFSPKSPDKAHLNLHINSLELGDSAVYFCASSQRIGELFFGEGSRLTVL.

This clonotype was seen a few times. The chain recombines TRBV28 with TRBJ2-7, with D perhaps being TRBD1 or TRBD2 (7 bases each). Germline V gene sequence: CDR1 MDHEN, CDR2 SYDVKM. The V end was cut by 4 bases, the J end by 6 bases, with 22 bases between. The CDR3 has 16 amino acids. CDR3 amino acids: CASSSRGRGRVREQYF. The CDR3 nucleotides are TGTGCCAGCAGTTCCCGAGGGAGGGGGCGGGTCCGCGAGCAGTACTTC.

J is TRBJ2-5 and V is TRBV7-9; no clear D gene. The end of the DNA is better explained by TRBJ2-7, so the J call may be wrong. CDR1 is SEHNR, CDR2 FQNEAQ, per germline (reference sequence). CDR3 length: 13 amino acids. CDR3: CASSFGSLYEQYF. DNA of the CDR3: TGTGCCAGCAGCTTTGGTTCGCTCTACGAGCAGTACTTC.

The gene calls are TRBV5-1 and TRBJ2-7, with 9 nucleotides matching TRBD1. Germline CDR1 is SGHRS and CDR2 is YFSETQ. After removal of 7 bases from V and 8 bases from J, the junction contained 13 bases not matched to a gene. The CDR3 covers 14 residues. CDR3 amino acids: CASEFGTGSAKQYF. The CDR3 DNA reads TGCGCCAGCGAGTTCGGGACAGGGTCTGCCAAGCAGTACTTC.

This clonotype was seen only a few times. The chain uses TRBV11-1 and TRBJ2-6, with a possible D match to TRBD1 (6 bases). The V and J ends lost 5 bases and 3 bases respectively, with 11 bases between them. The CDR3 sequence is 15 residues long. The germline V gene has CDR1 SGHAT and CDR2 FQDESV (reference sequence). As DNA, the CDR3 is TGTGCCAGCAGCAATACAGGGCTTGGGGCCAACGTCCTGACTTTC. As protein: CASSNTGLGANVLTF.

This clonotype was seen a handful of times. This chain connects TRBV28 to TRBJ2-7; D is perhaps TRBD1 (7 bases). CDR1 is MDHEN and CDR2 is SYDVKM in the germline V gene. V was cut by 2 bases and J by 7 bases, with 18 bases left in between. The CDR3 sequence is 15 residues long. The CDR3 nucleotides read TGTGCCAGCAGTTTAGGGGGGACAGTGGGGGTTGAGCAGTACTTC. It yields the protein CASSLGGTVGVEQYF.

The V call is TRBV20-1, the J call TRBJ2-1; tentative D call: TRBD1 (5 bases). Germline V gene lookup returns CDR1 DFQATT and CDR2 SNEGSKA (reference sequence). The CDR3 is 14 amino acids. V was shortened by 6 bases and J by 7 bases, with 19 bases between the two germline ends. The CDR3 DNA reads TGCAGTGCCACCAGAGCAAATGGGGCAAATGAGCAGTTCTTC. Encoded protein: CSATRANGANEQFF.

There are a few counts of this clonotype. The chain recombines TRBV4-2 with TRBJ1-2, with 9 bases that match TRBD1. This CDR3 has 15 residues. Germline CDR1 is LGHNA and CDR2 is YNFKEQ. Unmatched junction bases numbered 7, after V lost 0 bases and J lost 8 bases. The CDR3 spells CASSQESRTGAGYTF. The CDR3 DNA is TGTGCCAGCAGCCAAGAATCGAGGACAGGGGCAGGCTACACCTTC.

CDR3 protein: CASSSGPGGEFF. The CDR3 DNA reads as TGTGCCAGCAGTTCGGGCCCCGGAGGAGAGTTCTTC. The chain combines TRBV6-1 with TRBJ2-1, with TRBD2 as a possible D gene (5 bases). The CDR3 is made up of 12 amino acids. V was shortened by 5 bases and J by 14 bases, with 16 bases between the two germline ends. CDR1 and CDR2 (germline): MNHNS, SASEGT.

The J gene is TRBJ2-5, the V gene TRBV7-2; 9 nucleotides line up with TRBD2. The DNA end is more similar to TRBJ2-7, so the J call may be wrong. Germline V lookup: CDR1 SGHTA, CDR2 FQGNSA. CDR3 length: 16 residues. CDR3 sequence: CASSPRGSGSIGEQYF. The CDR3 DNA is TGTGCCAGCAGCCCGCGTGGTAGCGGGAGTATAGGCGAGCAGTACTTC.

This clonotype was recorded only once. The genes are TRBV13 and TRBJ1-1; D unresolved. Per the germline V gene, CDR1 is PRHDT and CDR2 is FYEKMQ (reference sequence). Trimming removed 11 bases from V and 5 bases from J, with 12 bases in between. This CDR3 contains 11 residues. The CDR3 reads CAVMGRTEAFF. As DNA, the CDR3 is TGTGCCGTCATGGGGAGGACTGAAGCTTTCTTT.

The rearrangement links TRBV10-3 to TRBJ2-7; D unclear. Germline assignment: CDR1 ENHRY and CDR2 SYGVKD. This CDR3 spans 14 amino acids. The V gene lost 2 bases and the J gene lost 3 bases, with 11 bases spanning the gap. The CDR3 bases are TGTGCCATCAGTGAGCCCGCAGCCTACTACGAGCAGTACTTC. Amino acid sequence: CAISEPAAYYEQYF.

This clonotype was seen a few times. The chain employs TRBV28 and TRBJ1-5, with D perhaps TRBD1 (5 bases). V was trimmed by 2 bases and J by 7 bases, leaving 15 bases between them. Per the germline V gene, CDR1 is MDHEN and CDR2 is SYDVKM. This CDR3 region has 15 residues. CDR3 loop: CASSLNLGVNQPQHF. The CDR3 DNA reads TGTGCCAGCAGTTTAAATTTAGGGGTTAACCAGCCCCAGCATTTT. The full variable domain, with the rest looked up from reference TRBV28 and TRBJ1-5, is DVKVTQSSRYLVKRTGEKVFLECVQDMDHENMFWYRQDPGLGLRLIYFSYDVKMKEKGDIPEGYSVSREKKERFSLILESASTNQTSMYLCASSLNLGVNQPQHFGDGTRLSIL.

V gene TRBV20-1 combines with J gene TRBJ2-7, with a weak D call TRBD1 (5 bases). This CDR3 is built from 14 residues. Germline V lookup: CDR1 DFQATT, CDR2 SNEGSKA (reference sequence). V lost 6 bases to trimming and J lost 3 bases, with 18 bases between them. The CDR3, as DNA: TGCAGTGCCATAGACAGCCCGAGTGACTACGAGCAGTACTTC. The encoded protein is CSAIDSPSDYEQYF.

This chain connects TRBV20-1 to TRBJ2-7; D tentatively reads TRBD1 or TRBD2 (7 bases each). Germline V gene lookup returns CDR1 DFQATT and CDR2 SNEGSKA (reference sequence). Trimming removed 5 bases from V and 0 bases from J, with 17 bases in between. The CDR3 is made up of 15 amino acids. This CDR3 reads CSAQGGGTSSYEQYF. The CDR3 nucleotides are TGCAGTGCTCAGGGGGGGGGGACATCCTCCTACGAGCAGTACTTC.

V gene TRBV29-1 combines with J gene TRBJ1-5; perhaps TRBD1 as D (6 bases). Trimming pared 8 bases from V and 3 bases from J, leaving 14 bases between. CDR1 and CDR2 (germline): SQVTM, ANQGSEA. CDR3 size: 13 residues. The chain's CDR3 is CSITDSPNQPQHF. In DNA, the CDR3 is TGCAGCATAACGGACAGCCCCAATCAGCCCCAGCATTTT.

V is TRBV7-9 and J is TRBJ1-1; unclear D gene. This CDR3 has 14 residues. Germline V CDR1 and CDR2: SEHNR, FQNEAQ (reference sequence). Trimming removed 5 bases from V and 1 base from J, with 11 bases in between. CDR3 amino acids: CASSPGSSNTEAFF. In nucleotides, the CDR3 is TGTGCCAGCAGCCCCGGCAGTTCGAACACTGAAGCTTTCTTT.

V gene TRBV3-1 combines with J gene TRBJ2-7; D is possibly TRBD1 (5 bases). V lost 1 base and J lost 6, with 7 bases in between. CDR1 is LGHDT and CDR2 is YNNKEL in the germline V gene (reference sequence). CDR3 size: 12 residues. CDR3 in DNA: TGTGCCAGCAGCCAAGTAGGGGTCGAGCAGTACTTC. Protein product: CASSQVGVEQYF.

The CDR3 coding sequence is TGTGCCAGCAGTTTAGGCGTCGGACAGGGGAGCTCCTACGAGCAGTACTTC. Translating gives CASSLGVGQGSSYEQYF. The chain recombines TRBV28 with TRBJ2-7; 9 bases fit TRBD1. The CDR3 is 17 amino acids. J gave up 0 bases and V 2 bases, and 8 bases lay outside the gene matches. The germline gives CDR1 MDHEN, CDR2 SYDVKM.

The rearrangement joins TRBV7-2 to TRBJ2-1; D is ambiguous. CDR1 and CDR2 from the germline V gene are SGHTA and FQGNSA. Trimming left V 1 base short and J 3 bases short, with 16 bases between. The CDR3 is made up of 17 amino acids. The CDR3 here is CASSLDLSQPFYNEQFF. As DNA, the CDR3 is TGTGCCAGCAGCTTAGATCTCTCGCAGCCCTTCTACAATGAGCAGTTCTTC.

V and J are TRBV3-1 and TRBJ2-5; the match to TRBD1 covers 8 bases. The end of the DNA is better explained by TRBJ2-7, so the J call may be wrong. CDR1 is LGHDT and CDR2 is YNNKEL in the germline V gene (reference sequence). There are 15 residues in the CDR3. The CDR3 nucleotides are TGTGCCAGCAGCCAAAGGACAGGGAAGTCTAACGAGCAGTACTTC. Its translation is CASSQRTGKSNEQYF.

This clonotype was seen more than once but under ten times. This chain joins TRBV5-1 and TRBJ2-5, with 9 bases fitting TRBD2. The DNA end lines up better with TRBJ2-7; the J call may be wrong. The CDR3 consists of 14 residues. Per the germline V gene, CDR1 is SGHRS and CDR2 is YFSETQ. The DNA of the CDR3 is TGCGCCAGCAGCTTGGAAGCGGGAGGAGGCGAGCAGTACTTC. This translates into CASSLEAGGGEQYF.

This clonotype was recorded a few times. The V gene is TRBV29-1, the J gene TRBJ2-5; the match to TRBD2 covers 8 bases. Germline CDR1 SQVTM, CDR2 ANQGSEA. With 3 bases clipped from V and 4 bases from J, the junction kept 4 bases outside the gene matches. CDR3 size: 13 residues. The CDR3 bases are TGCAGCGTTGATAGCGGGATTCGAGAGACCCAGTACTTC. Translation gives CSVDSGIRETQYF.

This clonotype was seen a few times. J is TRBJ1-1 and V is TRBV19; no definite D call. The germline CDR1 and CDR2 sequences are LNHDA and SQIVND (reference sequence). Trimming removed 6 bases from V and 8 bases from J, with 16 bases in between. The CDR3 extends over 13 amino acids. CDR3 loop: CASRATMGIEAFF. The DNA for the CDR3 is TGTGCCAGTAGAGCAACTATGGGTATAGAAGCTTTCTTT.

This clonotype was seen at least ten times. The rearrangement links TRBV9 to TRBJ2-1; 10 bases are a match to TRBD2. Looked up from germline, CDR1 is SGDLS and CDR2 is YYNGEE. This CDR3 comprises 16 residues. The trim removed 2 bases at V and 6 bases at J, leaving 8 bases unmatched. The CDR3 bases are TGTGCCAGCAGCGTCCTGACTAGCGGGTGGGTCAATGAGCAGTTCTTC. Its protein product is CASSVLTSGWVNEQFF.

Many counts were recorded for this clonotype. One end of the junction varies from germline; a read error may be responsible. The rearrangement uses TRBV7-9 and TRBJ2-7, with unresolved D. Germline values: CDR1 SEHNR, CDR2 FQNEAQ (reference sequence). This CDR3 region has 12 residues. CDR3 region: CATSDTLYEQYF. The DNA for the CDR3 is TGTGCCACCAGCGATACTCTTTACGAGCAGTACTTC.